What follows are 26 T cell receptor beta chains derived from one specimen sequenced in a study of early stage breast cancer tumors. Clones were read by immunoSEQ multiplex PCR, and TCRdb kept only the in-frame ones, dropping some. The table records 65,000 to 75,000 clones, 65% to 85% of them present only once. The sequencing sample was made of blood. The receptors originated from a middle-aged person with breast cancer.

This clone was found once. The chain has TRBV19 and TRBJ2-1, with D perhaps matching TRBD1 or TRBD2 (5 bases each). V lost 1 base, J lost 7 bases, and 17 bases lay in between. Germline V gives CDR1 LNHDA, CDR2 SQIVND (reference sequence). The CDR3 is 16 residues long. CDR3 nucleotide sequence: TGTGCCAGTAGTATAGTCGCCAGTGGAGAGGGGAATGAGCAGTTCTTC. Translating it yields CASSIVASGEGNEQFF. The full variable domain, its missing parts supplied by reference TRBV19 and TRBJ2-1, is DGGITQSPKYLFRKEGQNVTLSCEQNLNHDAMYWYRQDPGQGLRLIYYSQIVNDFQKGDIAEGYSVSREKKESFPLTVTSAQKNPTAFYLCASSIVASGEGNEQFFGPGTRLTVL.

The chain joins TRBV6-1 to TRBJ2-1, with unresolved D. Germline V gives CDR1 MNHNS, CDR2 SASEGT. The ends were cut back, 3 bases at V and 14 bases at J, with 8 bases in the middle. CDR3 size: 10 residues. The CDR3 loop reads CASSEVGKFF. The CDR3 DNA reads as TGTGCCAGCAGTGAGGTAGGGAAGTTCTTC.

J is TRBJ1-2 and V is TRBV28; 8 nucleotides match TRBD1. The V and J ends lost 7 bases and 3 bases, in that order; junction bases with no gene match: 10. CDR1 and CDR2 (germline): MDHEN, SYDVKM. The CDR3 covers 15 residues. In nucleotides, the CDR3 is TGTGCCAGCACCTCCGCGGGACAGGAAGACTATGGCTACACCTTC. Protein sequence: CASTSAGQEDYGYTF.

This sequence joins TRBV6-6 and TRBJ2-1, with D possibly TRBD1 on 6 matching bases. CDR1 and CDR2 (germline): MNHNY, SVGAGI (reference sequence). The CDR3 has 13 residues. V dropped 6 bases and J dropped 9 bases, with 15 bases sitting between them. CDR3 in amino acids: CASRSQGWGEQFF. In DNA, the CDR3 is TGTGCCAGCAGATCGCAGGGGTGGGGTGAGCAGTTCTTC.

The V and J genes are TRBV5-1 and TRBJ2-5, with D unclear. The CDR3 sequence is 12 residues long. The V end lost 4 bases, the J end lost 0 bases, and 4 bases lay between the germline ends. The germline CDR1 and CDR2 sequences are SGHRS and YFSETQ. CDR3 residues: CASSQNQETQYF. Written as DNA, the CDR3 is TGCGCCAGCAGCCAGAACCAAGAGACCCAGTACTTC.

The V and J genes are TRBV19 and TRBJ2-7; D perhaps matches TRBD2 (5 bases). CDR3 length: 14 residues. Looked up from germline, CDR1 is LNHDA and CDR2 is SQIVND (reference sequence). V lost 9 bases and J 3 bases, leaving 18 bases between the germline ends. As DNA, the CDR3 is TGTGCCAGCAGCAGTAGGACTCCCAGCTACGAGCAGTACTTC. This encodes CASSSRTPSYEQYF.

This chain links TRBV5-1 with TRBJ2-1, with 9 bases that match TRBD1. Per the germline V gene, CDR1 is SGHRS and CDR2 is YFSETQ. The CDR3 length is 17 residues. V trimming: 0 bases; J trimming: 8 bases; junction bases outside the gene matches: 12. CDR3 DNA: TGCGCCAGCAGCTTGGCCCCCGGGACAGGGATGAAAGATGAGCAGTTCTTC. The encoded protein is CASSLAPGTGMKDEQFF.

The chain employs TRBV19 and TRBJ1-4; no clear D gene. Germline V gene sequence: CDR1 LNHDA, CDR2 SQIVND (reference sequence). This CDR3 region has 13 residues. The ends were cut back, 4 bases at V and 6 bases at J, with 9 bases in the middle. The CDR3 sequence is CASSKGIDEKLFF. The CDR3 nucleotides are TGTGCCAGTAGTAAAGGTATTGATGAAAAACTGTTTTTT. Looking up the rest from reference TRBV19 and TRBJ1-4 gives the full variable domain: DGGITQSPKYLFRKEGQNVTLSCEQNLNHDAMYWYRQDPGQGLRLIYYSQIVNDFQKGDIAEGYSVSREKKESFPLTVTSAQKNPTAFYLCASSKGIDEKLFFGSGTQLSVL.

The chain combines TRBV10-2 with TRBJ2-7; unclear D gene. This CDR3 region has 11 residues. Trimming pared 6 bases from V and 6 bases from J, leaving 9 bases between. CDR1 is WSHSY and CDR2 is SAAADI in the germline V gene. The CDR3: CASSHSGEQYF. Written as DNA, the CDR3 is TGCGCCAGCAGCCATTCCGGCGAGCAGTACTTC.

This chain connects TRBV7-3 to TRBJ1-2; D might be TRBD1 (6 bases). Germline CDR1 reads SGHTA; CDR2 reads FQGTGA. V lost 1 base to trimming and J lost 5 bases, with 17 bases between them. The CDR3 has 16 residues. The CDR3 DNA reads TGTGCCAGCAGCTTAAAGGGGGGCTACGTCGAGTATGGCTACACCTTC. This translates into CASSLKGGYVEYGYTF.

The rearrangement links TRBV6-5 to TRBJ2-1; the D is unclear. This CDR3 has 15 residues. Germline values: CDR1 MNHEY, CDR2 SVGAGI. Between the trimmed V and J ends, which lost 0 bases and 3 bases, there was a span of 9 bases. In nucleotides, the CDR3 is TGTGCCAGCAGTTACTCGAATGCGTTCTACAATGAGCAGTTCTTC. Translating it yields CASSYSNAFYNEQFF.

The chain joins TRBV19 to TRBJ2-4; 8 nucleotides line up with TRBD1. V dropped 1 base and J dropped 3; count of bases not matched to a gene: 2. Germline CDR1 and CDR2: LNHDA and SQIVND (reference sequence). The CDR3 runs 15 residues. The CDR3 reads CASSIVQGGKNIQYF. The CDR3 region has the DNA TGTGCCAGTAGTATAGTACAGGGGGGCAAAAACATTCAGTACTTC.

The CDR3 bases are TGTGCCAGCAGCTTAGCCAGCGGAGGCACAGATACGCAGTATTTT. It encodes CASSLASGGTDTQYF. This rearrangement joins TRBV7-2 to TRBJ2-3; weak D call: TRBD2 (5 bases). Between the trimmed V and J ends, which lost 0 bases and 1 base, there was a span of 8 bases. This CDR3 has 15 residues. CDR1 is SGHTA and CDR2 is FQGNSA in the germline V gene.

V is TRBV15 and J is TRBJ1-3; 9 bases map to TRBD1. J gave up 3 bases and V 7 bases, and 10 bases lay outside the gene matches. Germline V gene lookup returns CDR1 LNHNV and CDR2 YYDKDF (reference sequence). CDR3 length equals 16 residues. The chain's CDR3 is CATTPGQGRHGNTIYF. For the CDR3, the DNA is TGTGCCACCACGCCAGGACAGGGGCGGCATGGAAACACCATATATTTT.

The chain couples TRBV10-3 to TRBJ2-7; 9 bases map to TRBD2. The CDR3 runs 14 residues. The V gene's germline CDR1 is ENHRY and CDR2 SYGVKD. V shed 10 bases and J 6 bases; nucleotides not matched to a gene: 13. The CDR3 DNA reads as TGTGCCAGCAGAGCGGCGGGAGGGCCTGGCGAGCAGTACTTC. It yields the protein CASRAAGGPGEQYF.

V and J are TRBV6-1 and TRBJ2-3; D ambiguous. The V and J ends lost 0 bases and 4 bases respectively, with 5 bases between them. Germline V CDR1 and CDR2: MNHNS, SASEGT. This CDR3 has 13 residues. The CDR3 spells CASSEALADTQYF. The CDR3 DNA sequence: TGTGCCAGCAGTGAAGCATTAGCAGATACGCAGTATTTT.

The CDR3 region has the DNA TGTGCCACCTCCAGCGGGAGCGCGGATACGCAGTATTTT. Amino acids: CATSSGSADTQYF. The V and J genes are TRBV6-4 and TRBJ2-3; the match to TRBD2 covers 8 bases. Germline V CDR1 and CDR2: MRHNA, SNTAGT. The CDR3 spans 13 residues. V shed 10 bases, J shed 6 bases, and the junction held 9 bases outside the gene matches.

The V call is TRBV5-8, the J call TRBJ2-7; 16 bases match TRBD2. Trimming at V came to 7 bases and at J to 2 bases, leaving 9 bases not matched to a gene. Germline V gene lookup returns CDR1 SGHTS and CDR2 YDEGEE. This CDR3 region has 17 residues. In DNA, the CDR3 is TGTGCCAGCGGAGGGACTAGCGGGAGGGAAAAAGCCTACGAGCAGTACTTC. Its protein product is CASGGTSGREKAYEQYF.

This clone was recorded once. The CDR3 DNA sequence: TGTGCCAGCAGTTTGCACATAAAGAACACTGAAGCTTTCTTT. It yields the protein CASSLHIKNTEAFF. The chain couples TRBV27 to TRBJ1-1; D gene unclear. CDR3 length: 14 residues. The germline V and J ends were trimmed by 3 bases and 1 base, with 9 bases remaining between them. The V gene's germline CDR1 is MNHEY and CDR2 SMNVEV (reference sequence).

This chain links TRBV18 with TRBJ2-1; TRBD1 might be the D (6 bases). Germline V gene sequence: CDR1 KGHSH, CDR2 LQKENI. The CDR3 has 15 residues. Trimming stripped 3 bases from V and 4 bases from J, with 13 bases between. The CDR3 nucleotides read TGTGCCAGCTCACCGTGGTCAGGGGCTTACAATGAGCAGTTCTTC. Its protein is CASSPWSGAYNEQFF.

This CDR3 reads CAWSKGRDTEAFF. CDR3 nucleotides: TGTGCCTGGAGTAAGGGCAGGGACACTGAAGCTTTCTTT. V and J are TRBV30 and TRBJ1-1, with a possible D match to TRBD1 (5 bases). This CDR3 has 13 amino acids. CDR1 GTSNPN and CDR2 SVGIG come from the germline V gene (reference sequence). V was trimmed by 2 bases and J by 3 bases, leaving 10 bases between them.

The V call is TRBV4-1, the J call TRBJ1-2; D perhaps matches TRBD1 (6 bases). Germline V gene lookup returns CDR1 MGHRA and CDR2 YSYEKL. The CDR3 contains 13 residues. V lost 3 bases and J lost 6, with 11 bases in between. For the CDR3, the DNA is TGCGCCAGCAGCCAGATACAGGGTGATGGCTACACCTTC. It codes for CASSQIQGDGYTF.

The J gene is TRBJ2-6, the V gene TRBV5-1; 7 nucleotides line up with TRBD1. This CDR3 comprises 16 residues. With V trimmed by 3 bases and J by 2 bases, 5 bases remained unmatched. Germline values: CDR1 SGHRS, CDR2 YFSETQ. CDR3 sequence: CASSSTDRTGANVLTF. The CDR3 DNA is TGCGCCAGCAGCTCTACGGACAGGACTGGGGCCAACGTCCTGACTTTC.

The chain recombines TRBV6-6 with TRBJ1-1; the D is unclear. Germline CDR1 is MNHNY and CDR2 is SVGAGI (reference sequence). The CDR3 sequence is 12 residues long. Trimming pared 6 bases from V and 1 base from J, leaving 6 bases between. The chain's CDR3 is CASRDGNTEAFF. CDR3 bases: TGTGCCAGCAGGGACGGGAACACTGAAGCTTTCTTT.

This chain uses TRBV4-1 with TRBJ2-7; 14 bases map to TRBD2. With V trimmed by 3 bases and J by 7 bases, 2 bases remained unmatched. The germline CDR1 and CDR2 sequences are MGHRA and YSYEKL. This CDR3 comprises 14 residues. For the CDR3, the DNA is TGCGCCAGCAGCCACGGACTAGCGGGAGGTGAGCAGTACTTC. Translation: CASSHGLAGGEQYF.

The chain carries TRBV19 and TRBJ1-1; tentatively, D is TRBD1 (5 bases). The CDR3 length is 16 residues. Looked up from germline, CDR1 is LNHDA and CDR2 is SQIVND (reference sequence). The V gene lost 4 bases and the J gene lost 0 bases, with 15 bases spanning the gap. The CDR3 nucleotides are TGTGCCAGTAGTAATCCGGGACGGACCATGAACACTGAAGCTTTCTTT. Encoded protein: CASSNPGRTMNTEAFF.